The 27 T cell receptor beta chains below all came from one sample that was sequenced in a study of shared clonotypes between healthy human individuals. Repertoires were generated with immunoSEQ multiplex PCR, while TCRdb's copy carries only in-frame clones and drops some. The sample lists 2,500,000 or so clones, over 85% occurring once. Sequenced sample: naive CD4+ T cells from PBMCs. As for subset: CD45RA+ positively selected. The source is a man aged 18 to 29 in good health. Some clones in this sample may be carry-over from other donors' samples.

This clone was seen just once. The genes are TRBV5-6 and TRBJ2-7, with D possibly being TRBD1 (5 bases). V was shortened by 4 bases and J by 9 bases, with 23 bases between the two germline ends. The CDR3 has 15 amino acids. Germline V gene sequence: CDR1 SGHDT, CDR2 YYEEEE. CDR3 loop: CASSLRSGNPNRQYF. The CDR3 DNA is TGTGCCAGCAGCCTCAGATCAGGGAACCCTAATCGGCAGTACTTC.

The gene calls are TRBV2 and TRBJ2-1; D may be TRBD1 (6 bases). V was cut by 4 bases and J by 7 bases, with 11 bases left in between. The CDR3 length is 13 residues. The germline V gene has CDR1 SNHLY and CDR2 FYNNEI. This chain's CDR3 is CASSGQVANEQFF. DNA for the CDR3: TGTGCCAGCAGTGGACAGGTCGCAAATGAGCAGTTCTTC. The full variable domain, rest sourced from reference TRBV2 and TRBJ2-1, is EPEVTQTPSHQVTQMGQEVILRCVPISNHLYFYWYRQILGQKVEFLVSFYNNEISEKSEIFDDQFSVERPDGSNFTLKIRSTKLEDSAMYFCASSGQVANEQFFGPGTRLTVL.

The chain is built from TRBV19 and TRBJ2-6, with D tentatively TRBD1 (5 bases). This CDR3 spans 18 amino acids. The V gene lost 3 bases and the J gene lost 0 bases, with 15 bases spanning the gap. Germline values: CDR1 LNHDA, CDR2 SQIVND (reference sequence). The CDR3 reads CASSMIRQTSSGANVLTF. CDR3 DNA sequence: TGTGCCAGTAGTATGATTAGACAGACGAGCTCTGGGGCCAACGTCCTGACTTTC.

This chain joins TRBV9 and TRBJ2-7, with unresolved D. Germline values: CDR1 SGDLS, CDR2 YYNGEE. The V end lost 4 bases, the J end lost 2 bases, and 13 bases lay between the germline ends. The CDR3 has 14 amino acids. The CDR3 bases are TGTGCCAGCAGCATGGGGATAGGCACCTACGAGCAGTACTTC. The encoded protein is CASSMGIGTYEQYF. Filled out from reference TRBV9 and TRBJ2-7, the complete variable domain reads DSGVTQTPKHLITATGQRVTLRCSPRSGDLSVYWYQQSLDQGLQFLIQYYNGEERAKGNILERFSAQQFPDLHSELNLSSLELGDSALYFCASSMGIGTYEQYFGPGTRLTVT.

This chain connects TRBV19 to TRBJ2-5, with TRBD2 matching 13 bases. The germline V gene encodes CDR1 LNHDA and CDR2 SQIVND (reference sequence). J gave up 5 bases and V 3 bases, and 9 bases lay outside the gene matches. The CDR3 extends over 17 amino acids. CDR3 region: CASSMGTSGRALETQYF. CDR3 DNA sequence: TGTGCCAGTAGTATGGGTACTAGCGGGAGGGCCCTGGAGACCCAGTACTTC.

V gene TRBV11-3 combines with J gene TRBJ2-2, with TRBD1 as a possible D gene (6 bases). The CDR3 totals 17 residues. The V gene's germline CDR1 is SGHNT and CDR2 YENEEA. V was cut by 1 base and J by 6 bases, with 18 bases left in between. CDR3 DNA sequence: TGTGCCAGCAGCTTAGTAGCTTTTGGGACATCGGCCGGGGAGCTGTTTTTT. Residues: CASSLVAFGTSAGELFF.

Concerning this clone: This sample also contains other DNA sequences that code for the same CDR3. The chain employs TRBV5-1 and TRBJ2-6; D is uncertain. The CDR3 spans 14 residues. CDR1 is SGHRS and CDR2 is YFSETQ in the germline V gene. Trimming pared 4 bases from V and 1 base from J, leaving 6 bases between. The CDR3 loop reads CASSRESGANVLTF. Here the CDR3 DNA reads TGCGCCAGCAGCCGAGAATCTGGGGCCAACGTCCTGACTTTC.

This chain joins TRBV5-6 and TRBJ2-7; 7 bases agree with TRBD2. Trimming removed 6 bases from V and 9 bases from J; junction bases left unmatched: 21. This CDR3 comprises 16 residues. Germline V lookup: CDR1 SGHDT, CDR2 YYEEEE. CDR3 protein: CASTSKLGGSSQRQYF. In DNA, the CDR3 is TGTGCCAGCACCTCCAAGCTAGGCGGGAGCTCCCAAAGGCAGTACTTC.

The chain is built from TRBV25-1 and TRBJ1-4; D gene ambiguous. Germline V gives CDR1 MGHDK, CDR2 SYGVNS. The germline V and J ends were trimmed by 2 bases and 2 bases, with 6 bases remaining between them. The CDR3 extends over 14 amino acids. CDR3 sequence: CASSERLTNEKLFF. CDR3 nucleotide sequence: TGTGCCAGCAGTGAACGACTTACTAATGAAAAACTGTTTTTT.

With regard to this clone: Other DNA variants within this sample encode the same CDR3. V usage is TRBV18 and J usage is TRBJ2-4; 8 bases are a match to TRBD1. There are 16 residues in the CDR3. Looked up from germline, CDR1 is KGHSH and CDR2 is LQKENI. Unmatched junction bases numbered 5, after V lost 4 bases and J lost 0 bases. The CDR3 protein is CASSLGTGVAKNIQYF. The CDR3 bases are TGTGCCAGCTCACTGGGGACAGGAGTAGCCAAAAACATTCAGTACTTC.

The V and J genes are TRBV11-1 and TRBJ2-7; TRBD1 agrees at 8 bases. V shed 3 bases, J shed 2 bases, and the junction held 6 bases outside the gene matches. The CDR3 is 15 amino acids. Germline assignment: CDR1 SGHAT and CDR2 FQDESV (reference sequence). CDR3 residues: CASSFDRGGAYEQYF. The CDR3 region has the DNA TGTGCCAGCAGCTTCGACAGGGGAGGCGCCTACGAGCAGTACTTC.

In this sample, this clone turned up a few times. The genes are TRBV7-8 and TRBJ2-7; D is ambiguous. The V end lost 0 bases, the J end lost 9 bases, and 9 bases lay between the germline ends. This CDR3 is built from 12 residues. CDR1 SGHVS and CDR2 FQNEAQ come from the germline V gene. This CDR3 is CASSLASLGQYF. CDR3 DNA: TGTGCCAGCAGCTTAGCCAGCCTAGGGCAGTACTTC.

J is TRBJ2-2 and V is TRBV7-2; D gene ambiguous. Per germline, CDR1 SGHTA and CDR2 FQGNSA. The CDR3 covers 16 residues. V dropped 5 bases and J dropped 0 bases, with 13 bases sitting between them. CDR3 amino acids: CASSVMGPANTGELFF. The DNA for the CDR3 is TGTGCCAGCAGCGTCATGGGTCCGGCGAACACCGGGGAGCTGTTTTTT. The full variable domain, completed using reference TRBV7-2 and TRBJ2-2, is GAGVSQSPSNKVTEKGKDVELRCDPISGHTALYWYRQSLGQGLEFLIYFQGNSAPDKSGLPSDRFSAERTGGSVSTLTIQRTQQEDSAVYLCASSVMGPANTGELFFGEGSRLTVL.

The rearrangement joins TRBV18 to TRBJ1-2, with D unresolved. Germline values: CDR1 KGHSH, CDR2 LQKENI. The V end lost 1 base, the J end lost 0 bases, and 15 bases lay between the germline ends. This CDR3 has 17 amino acids. The CDR3 spells CASSPLGVFTSNYGYTF. CDR3 nucleotide sequence: TGTGCCAGCTCACCACTGGGAGTTTTTACATCTAACTATGGCTACACCTTC.

The CDR3 here is CSVEGGRGYYGDTQYF. CDR3 nucleotide sequence: TGCAGCGTTGAAGGGGGTAGGGGGTATTACGGAGATACGCAGTATTTT. The chain couples TRBV29-1 to TRBJ2-3, with D perhaps TRBD1 (6 bases). CDR1 and CDR2 (germline): SQVTM, ANQGSEA. The CDR3 is 16 residues long. Trimming left V 1 base short and J 5 bases short, with 19 bases between.

The chain uses TRBV7-2 and TRBJ2-7; D unclear. The CDR3 is 16 residues long. Germline CDR1 reads SGHTA; CDR2 reads FQGNSA. V lost 2 bases, J lost 2 bases, and 16 bases lay in between. The CDR3, as DNA: TGTGCCAGCAGCTTACAAACCGGACGGCTTGCCTACGAGCAGTACTTC. Its protein is CASSLQTGRLAYEQYF.

The V call is TRBV28, the J call TRBJ2-3, with D tentatively TRBD2 (6 bases). There are 16 residues in the CDR3. The V gene's germline CDR1 is MDHEN and CDR2 SYDVKM. The V end was cut by 6 bases, the J end by 4 bases, with 20 bases between. CDR3 DNA sequence: TGTGCCAGCAGCACACCACTAGCTAGCAGTGCAGATACGCAGTATTTT. Residues: CASSTPLASSADTQYF. Full variable domain (remainder filled in from reference TRBV28 and TRBJ2-3): DVKVTQSSRYLVKRTGEKVFLECVQDMDHENMFWYRQDPGLGLRLIYFSYDVKMKEKGDIPEGYSVSREKKERFSLILESASTNQTSMYLCASSTPLASSADTQYFGPGTRLTVL.

The chain couples TRBV2 to TRBJ1-1; tentative D call: TRBD1 (6 bases). The CDR3 contains 14 residues. V lost 1 base, J lost 1 base, and 7 bases lay in between. CDR1 and CDR2 (germline): SNHLY, FYNNEI. The CDR3 region is CASSEGGANTEAFF. The CDR3 DNA reads as TGTGCCAGCAGTGAAGGGGGGGCGAACACTGAAGCTTTCTTT. Combining the CDR3 with reference TRBV2 and TRBJ1-1 gives the whole variable domain EPEVTQTPSHQVTQMGQEVILRCVPISNHLYFYWYRQILGQKVEFLVSFYNNEISEKSEIFDDQFSVERPDGSNFTLKIRSTKLEDSAMYFCASSEGGANTEAFFGQGTRLTVV.

With respect to this clone: The sample carries other DNA sequences with the same CDR3. This chain joins TRBV9 and TRBJ2-7; 8 nucleotides agree with TRBD2. This CDR3 spans 14 amino acids. Germline CDR1 reads SGDLS; CDR2 reads YYNGEE. The V and J ends lost 4 bases and 0 bases, in that order; junction bases with no gene match: 3. The CDR3 DNA sequence: TGTGCCAGCAGCTTAGCGGGAAGCTCCTACGAGCAGTACTTC. Translating gives CASSLAGSSYEQYF. The variable domain in full, completed from reference TRBV9 and TRBJ2-7, reads DSGVTQTPKHLITATGQRVTLRCSPRSGDLSVYWYQQSLDQGLQFLIQYYNGEERAKGNILERFSAQQFPDLHSELNLSSLELGDSALYFCASSLAGSSYEQYFGPGTRLTVT.

The chain has TRBV30 and TRBJ2-1, with D perhaps TRBD2 (6 bases). Germline-derived CDR1 and CDR2 are GTSNPN and SVGIG (reference sequence). Trimming pared 4 bases from V and 0 bases from J, leaving 13 bases between. The CDR3 has 15 residues. CDR3 DNA sequence: TGTGCCTGGAATTCCGGGACTCTCTCCTACAATGAGCAGTTCTTC. Protein product: CAWNSGTLSYNEQFF.

The rearrangement links TRBV11-2 to TRBJ2-4; 7 nucleotides line up with TRBD1. Germline trimming cut 5 bases from V and 2 bases from J; bases unmatched to any gene: 12. The CDR3 covers 17 residues. Germline V gene lookup returns CDR1 SGHAT and CDR2 FQNNGV. Written as DNA, the CDR3 is TGTGCCAGCAGCGCCAGAACAGGGGTGCGGACCAAAAACATTCAGTACTTC. It codes for CASSARTGVRTKNIQYF.

Of note for this clone: This sample also contains other DNA sequences that code for the same CDR3. This chain connects TRBV27 to TRBJ1-2; D unclear. Per the germline V gene, CDR1 is MNHEY and CDR2 is SMNVEV (reference sequence). The CDR3 runs to 13 residues. Trimming shortened V by 3 bases and J by 4 bases, and 9 bases separated the two germline ends. For the CDR3, the DNA is TGTGCCAGCAGTTTTAGAGGCGCCTATGGCTACACCTTC. This codes for CASSFRGAYGYTF.

This chain links TRBV5-4 with TRBJ2-7; D is unresolved. CDR3 size: 13 residues. The V and J ends lost 1 base and 7 bases respectively, with 12 bases between them. CDR1 is SGHNT and CDR2 is YYREEE in the germline V gene (reference sequence). The CDR3 is CASSLLPLEEQYF. As DNA, the CDR3 is TGTGCCAGCAGCTTGTTACCCCTGGAGGAGCAGTACTTC. The whole variable domain, remainder taken from reference TRBV5-4 and TRBJ2-7, is ETGVTQSPTHLIKTRGQQVTLRCSSQSGHNTVSWYQQALGQGPQFIFQYYREEENGRGNFPPRFSGLQFPNYSSELNVNALELDDSALYLCASSLLPLEEQYFGPGTRLTVT.

This chain links TRBV4-1 with TRBJ2-2; possible D gene TRBD2, 6 bases. Deletions cut 4 bases from V and 4 bases from J, with 10 bases between. The CDR3 spans 14 residues. Germline CDR1 and CDR2: MGHRA and YSYEKL. The DNA for the CDR3 is TGCGCCAGCAGCCCGGGACTTATCACCGGGGAGCTGTTTTTT. The encoded protein is CASSPGLITGELFF.

Points on this clone: This sample also contains other DNA sequences that code for the same CDR3. The gene calls are TRBV5-5 and TRBJ1-5; no definite D call. The CDR3 contains 13 residues. Per the germline V gene, CDR1 is SGHKS and CDR2 is YYEKEE (reference sequence). V lost 4 bases and J 4 bases, leaving 9 bases between the germline ends. In DNA form, the CDR3 reads TGTGCCAGCAGCCTGACGGGTAATCAGCCCCAGCATTTT. It translates to CASSLTGNQPQHF.

J is TRBJ2-7 and V is TRBV28, with TRBD2 identical over 7 bases. CDR1 MDHEN and CDR2 SYDVKM come from the germline V gene. The CDR3 is 19 residues long. The J segment lost 0 bases and the V segment lost 1 base, leaving 15 bases of the junction unmatched. CDR3 sequence: CASSLSGREWPRSSYEQYF. The CDR3 DNA sequence: TGTGCCAGCAGTTTATCGGGGCGGGAGTGGCCCCGAAGCTCCTACGAGCAGTACTTC.

The chain employs TRBV28 and TRBJ1-5, with D perhaps TRBD1 (6 bases). Germline CDR1 reads MDHEN; CDR2 reads SYDVKM. CDR3 length equals 16 residues. The V end was cut by 7 bases, the J end by 4 bases, with 20 bases between. The CDR3 DNA reads TGTGCCAGCAAGGGCGAGGGGGGGGACTGGAATCAGCCCCAGCATTTT. This sequence encodes CASKGEGGDWNQPQHF. The full variable domain, in which reference TRBV28 and TRBJ1-5 provide the parts outside the CDR3, is DVKVTQSSRYLVKRTGEKVFLECVQDMDHENMFWYRQDPGLGLRLIYFSYDVKMKEKGDIPEGYSVSREKKERFSLILESASTNQTSMYLCASKGEGGDWNQPQHFGDGTRLSIL.